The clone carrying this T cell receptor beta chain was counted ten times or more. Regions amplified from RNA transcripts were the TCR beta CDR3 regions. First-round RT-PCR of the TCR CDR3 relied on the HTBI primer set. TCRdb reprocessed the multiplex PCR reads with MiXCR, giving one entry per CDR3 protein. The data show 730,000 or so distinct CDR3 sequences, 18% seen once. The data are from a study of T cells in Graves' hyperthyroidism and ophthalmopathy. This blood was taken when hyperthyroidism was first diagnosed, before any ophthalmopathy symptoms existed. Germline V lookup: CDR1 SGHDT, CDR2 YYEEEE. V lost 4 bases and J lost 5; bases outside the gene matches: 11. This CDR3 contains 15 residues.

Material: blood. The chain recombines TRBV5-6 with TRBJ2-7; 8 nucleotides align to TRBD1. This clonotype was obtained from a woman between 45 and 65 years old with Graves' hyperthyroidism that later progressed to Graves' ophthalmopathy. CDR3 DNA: TGTGCCAGCAGCGAGGCGACAGGGGTAATGCACGAGCAGTACTTC. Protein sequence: CASSEATGVMHEQYF. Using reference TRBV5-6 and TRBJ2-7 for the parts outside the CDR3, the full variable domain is DAGVTQSPTHLIKTRGQQVTLRCSPKSGHDTVSWYQQALGQGPQFIFQYYEEEERQRGNFPDRFSGHQFPNYSSELNVNALLLGDSALYLCASSEATGVMHEQYFGPGTRLTVT.